The clone carrying this T cell receptor beta chain was seen at least ten times. What it binds is not known. Read data end 3 residues before the CDR3 end; the end is taken from the germline J gene. These data originate in a study of T cell clonality in common variable immunodeficiency. Whole-study results and caveats: Compared with controls, CVID subjects had fewer shared TCRbeta clones.

The assay was immunoSEQ multiplex PCR, and TCRdb's table has in-frame clones only and misses some. The repertoire consists of about 59,000 clones, none detected only once. CDR1 and CDR2 (germline): MNHEY, SVGEGT. The CDR3 is 13 residues long. V gave up 5 bases and J gave up 7 bases, with 12 bases separating them. Sequencing was carried out using peripheral blood mononuclear cells. The TCR comes from a person aged 18 to 75 in good health. The rearrangement joins TRBV6-2 or TRBV6-3 to TRBJ2-4; tentative D call: TRBD1 (6 bases). The CDR3 sequence: CASSTSTGNIQYF. Incomplete CDR3 DNA: TGTGCCAGCAGTACCTCTACAGGGAACATT.